These 11 T cell receptor beta chains came from one sample sequenced in a study of shared clonotypes between healthy human individuals (dated by TCRdb to 2018 to 2021). The library was obtained by the immunoSEQ multiplex PCR assay. TCRdb carries this immuneACCESS record with in-frame sequences only. Its versions omit some clonotypes, under half of them owing to an unresolved V gene in the studies checked, with the rest unexplained. This sample holds 2 million to 2.5 million clones; roughly 90% were observed only once. Of the sample, 0.37% falls within the top ten clones. The specimen sequenced was naive CD4+ T cells from PBMCs. The cell subset or site label for this specimen denotes: CD45RA+ positively selected. These receptors came from a man between 18 and 29 years old in good health. Some clones in this sample may be carry-over from other donors' samples.

The rearrangement uses TRBV25-1 and TRBJ2-7; 9 bases map to TRBD2. Germline assignment: CDR1 MGHDK and CDR2 SYGVNS. With V trimmed by 5 bases and J by 4 bases, 3 bases remained unmatched. The length of the CDR3 is 13 residues. CDR3 nucleotides: TGTGCCAGCAGTAACAGCGGGAGGTACGAGCAGTACTTC. It is translated as CASSNSGRYEQYF.

This sequence joins TRBV4-3 and TRBJ1-2; 11 bases fit TRBD1. The ends lost 1 base at V and 7 bases at J; junction bases unmatched: 11. The CDR3 runs 17 residues. Germline assignment: CDR1 LGHNA and CDR2 YSLEER. Here the CDR3 DNA reads TGCGCCAGCAGCCAAGGCTATACCGGACAGGGGGCGCGTGGCTACACCTTC. It is translated as CASSQGYTGQGARGYTF.

J is TRBJ2-5 and V is TRBV7-9, with TRBD2 matching 12 bases. The CDR3 is 15 residues long. J lost 5 bases, V lost 6 bases, and 7 bases had no gene match. From germline, CDR1 is SEHNR and CDR2 FQNEAQ (reference sequence). CDR3 bases: TGTGCCAGCAGTACACTAGCGGGAGGCCCCGAGACCCAGTACTTC. Its translation is CASSTLAGGPETQYF.

This clone was seen only once. This sample includes further DNA sequences coding for the same CDR3. The chain has TRBV9 and TRBJ2-1; 12 bases fit TRBD2. The CDR3 runs 16 residues. The J segment lost 3 bases and the V segment lost 1 base, leaving 2 bases of the junction unmatched. The germline V gene has CDR1 SGDLS and CDR2 YYNGEE. The CDR3 protein is CASSVLAGGSYNEQFF. The CDR3 bases are TGTGCCAGCAGCGTACTAGCGGGAGGGAGCTACAATGAGCAGTTCTTC.

The chain carries TRBV19 and TRBJ1-1; a weak D match, TRBD1 (6 bases). The CDR3 sequence is 14 residues long. Per germline, CDR1 LNHDA and CDR2 SQIVND (reference sequence). The germline V and J ends were trimmed by 7 bases and 3 bases, with 15 bases remaining between them. The DNA for the CDR3 is TGTGCCAGTACCATGTGGGGGGCCGACACTGAAGCTTTCTTT. It specifies CASTMWGADTEAFF.

The gene calls are TRBV7-2 and TRBJ2-1; TRBD1 agrees at 10 bases. The J segment lost 0 bases and the V segment lost 4 bases, leaving 9 bases of the junction unmatched. The length of the CDR3 is 18 residues. The germline CDR1 and CDR2 sequences are SGHTA and FQGNSA. The CDR3 spells CASSWGQGKGSSYNEQFF. The CDR3 DNA is TGTGCCAGCAGCTGGGGACAGGGGAAGGGGAGCTCCTACAATGAGCAGTTCTTC.

The rearrangement joins TRBV30 to TRBJ2-2, with D perhaps being TRBD1 or TRBD2 (5 bases each). Germline values: CDR1 GTSNPN, CDR2 SVGIG (reference sequence). The CDR3 is 13 residues long. Trimming removed 8 bases from V and 4 bases from J, with 14 bases in between. CDR3 residues: CARVDGTTGELFF. The CDR3 DNA sequence: TGTGCCCGCGTCGACGGGACCACCGGGGAGCTGTTTTTT.

The V and J genes are TRBV11-2 and TRBJ2-1; 10 nucleotides match TRBD2. Trimming removed 5 bases from V and 0 bases from J; junction bases left unmatched: 10. The CDR3 sequence is 18 residues long. Germline CDR1 and CDR2: SGHAT and FQNNGV. CDR3 DNA: TGTGCCAGCAGCCGGACTAGCGGTCACCTTAGCTCCTACAATGAGCAGTTCTTC. Protein sequence: CASSRTSGHLSSYNEQFF.

Only a few counts were recorded for this clone. V gene TRBV10-1 combines with J gene TRBJ1-1; D is undetermined. This CDR3 contains 12 residues. CDR1 is WNHNN, CDR2 SYGVQD, per germline (reference sequence). V lost 7 bases and J 4 bases, leaving 10 bases between the germline ends. CDR3: CASNDVGTEAFF. The DNA of the CDR3 is TGCGCCAGCAACGACGTCGGCACTGAAGCTTTCTTT.

V and J are TRBV27 and TRBJ2-1; the match to TRBD2 covers 11 bases. This CDR3 comprises 17 residues. The V gene's germline CDR1 is MNHEY and CDR2 SMNVEV (reference sequence). The V gene end was trimmed by 4 bases and the J gene end by 1 base; junction bases not matched to a gene: 6. This CDR3 reads CASSSTRTSGSYNEQFF. CDR3 bases: TGTGCCAGCAGTTCAACCCGGACTAGCGGGTCCTACAATGAGCAGTTCTTC.

The chain is built from TRBV7-9 and TRBJ2-7; tentative D call: TRBD2 (7 bases). CDR1 is SEHNR, CDR2 FQNEAQ, per germline (reference sequence). V lost 5 bases to trimming and J lost 2 bases, with 19 bases between them. The CDR3 contains 16 residues. The CDR3 here is CASSPRGGGFTYEQYF. The CDR3 DNA reads TGTGCCAGCAGCCCCCGAGGGGGGGGCTTCACCTACGAGCAGTACTTC. The full variable domain, rest sourced from reference TRBV7-9 and TRBJ2-7, is DTGVSQNPRHKITKRGQNVTFRCDPISEHNRLYWYRQTLGQGPEFLTYFQNEAQLEKSRLLSDRFSAERPKGSFSTLEIQRTEQGDSAMYLCASSPRGGGFTYEQYFGPGTRLTVT.